This T cell receptor beta chain was identified in a study of a mutant IDH1 vaccine in newly diagnosed glioma. Study in general: An approximately 62% male, 37.5% female split and a mean age of roughly 37 years characterized treated patients. Therapy received beforehand was radiotherapy, temozolomide, or both, with most patients given both. The study, taken as a whole, reports: Pseudoprogression looked unconnected to shifts in top peripheral T cell clonotypes.

The time point here: week 23, last vaccination. Each dose of the vaccine consisted of 300 ug of mutant IDH1 20-mer peptide, with topical imiquimod. New astrocytomas of WHO grade 3 or 4 that were IDH1-mutant and ATRX-lost were found in the donors. The protocol was immunoSEQ multiplex PCR, while the TCRdb copy is restricted to in-frame clones and leaves out a portion. Here the sample spans 35,000 to 40,000 clones, roughly 80% being singletons. CDR1 is SGHKS, CDR2 YYEKEE, per germline (reference sequence). Between the trimmed V and J ends, which lost 0 bases and 7 bases, there was a span of 15 bases. This CDR3 has 15 amino acids. Worth noting for this clone: Its antigen is as yet unknown.

Here the sequenced sample was PBMCs, taken from a glioma patient whose treatment included an IDH1 peptide vaccine. This chain links TRBV5-5 with TRBJ2-3, with D perhaps TRBD2 (5 bases). The TCR originated in a man aged 40-50 years with glioma. The CDR3 DNA sequence: TGTGCCAGCAGCTTGGGGGTGGCGGGTCTAAATACGCAGTATTTT. Protein sequence: CASSLGVAGLNTQYF. Full variable domain (missing parts from reference TRBV5-5 and TRBJ2-3): DAGVTQSPTHLIKTRGQQVTLRCSPISGHKSVSWYQQVLGQGPQFIFQYYEKEERGRGNFPDRFSARQFPNYSSELNVNALLLGDSALYLCASSLGVAGLNTQYFGPGTRLTVL.